This T cell receptor (beta chain) was found in a study of PD-L1 blockade in urothelial cancer (dated by TCRdb to the late 2010s). General notes on the study: All patients started therapy in about 2014 and received atezolizumab 1,200 mg intravenously every 3 weeks. Whole exome sequencing and RNA sequencing of pretreatment tumors were performed alongside TCR sequencing in the same patients. A median of approximately 140,000 T cells and some 84,000 unique TCRs was obtained from blood samples, and a median clonality of approximately 0.086 was observed. Blood samples were analyzed at 3 weeks after treatment start (second dose) and at 6 weeks after treatment start. About 85% of the 29 patients were males with bladder-origin urothelial cancer, and about 65% of the roughly 30 reported a prior smoking history. Durable clinical benefit was defined as a progression-free survival longer than 6 months, and TCR features were additionally tested against progression-free survival and overall survival. Pretreatment blood TCR-seq was available for around 29 patients, at least one posttreatment blood collection was obtained for around 24 patients, and tumor TCR-seq was available for around 24 patients. Durable clinical benefit was achieved by nine patients but not by the remaining 20. Somatic, immune and clinical correlates of response to PD-L1 blockade with atezolizumab in urothelial cancer were the focus of an exploratory multi-omic analysis. TCR sequencing covered pretreatment tumor samples and matched, serially collected peripheral blood taken before and after atezolizumab treatment. An ECOG performance status of 0 or 1 was recorded for the patients, and 0 to 3 prior chemotherapy regimens had been received by the patients. Summary of the overall study and its limitations: Greater expansion of tumor-associated TCR clones in peripheral blood 3 weeks after the start of treatment was observed in patients with durable benefit (n of about 21, p = 0.022). Improved progression-free and overall survival was found to be associated with pretreatment peripheral blood TCR clonality below the median. Because the sample size was small (n ≈ 30) and many exploratory analyses were performed, the results are intended to be hypothesis-generating.

Each PCR received spiked-in synthetic TCR analog templates so that absolute template abundance could be estimated from read counts. The immunoSEQ assay used bias-controlled V and J gene primers to amplify TCRbeta CDR3 regions from genomic DNA. Sequencing of rearranged TCRbeta segments was performed at approximately 20X coverage. The study's processing was this. Clustering was used to correct sequencing errors, and CDR3s were annotated against IMGT to assign V, D and J genes. Out-of-frame and stop-codon sequences were excluded, and only productive TCRbeta rearrangements were used in downstream analyses. Clonality was computed as one minus Shannon entropy normalized by the log of the number of unique productive sequences. Fisher's exact test with Benjamini-Hochberg correction, using a cutoff of adjusted p below 0.01, was how clones that differed between time points or between blood and tumor were identified. The table comes from immuneACCESS by way of TCRdb, which keeps in-frame sequences with V and J called. Part of the clones is missing from these tables; in studies checked, under half for an unresolved V gene and the rest for unknown reasons. D and trimming come from the DNA, and the V and J calls and clone size come from that table. Counted in this sample were 15,000 to 20,000 clones; around 83% of them appeared once. Together, the top ten hold approximately 1.7% of the sample.

The time point label, read with the paper, signifies: peripheral blood 6 weeks after treatment start. A cohort of around 29 patients with locally advanced or metastatic urothelial carcinoma, treated at Memorial Sloan Kettering on a trial protocol, was included. Peripheral blood mononuclear cells were collected pretreatment and during treatment, with between 1 and 8 total time points obtained per patient. The Qiagen DNeasy Blood extraction kit was used to purify genomic DNA from total PBMCs and tumor samples. PBMCs were collected pretreatment and during treatment and were isolated and stored as previously described. As encoded in the germline V gene, CDR1 is MDHEN while CDR2 is SYDVKM. After removal of 6 bases from V and 5 bases from J, the junction retains 13 bases not matched to a gene. The CDR3 runs 16 residues from the cysteine to the phenylalanine. CDR3 DNA only is kept here, 48 bases in frame from base 1.

To note about this clone: Its antigen is not yet known. Base-call qualities are not available, and no considerably larger clone is one nucleotide away.

This chain is built from TRBV28 and TRBJ1-5; the central 7 bases match TRBD1. The receptor was derived from a man in his forties or fifties with urothelial cancer. Sequencing used PBMCs, obtained around atezolizumab (anti-PD-L1) treatment. The encoded CDR3 is CASSSLRGRDYQPQHF. The DNA reads TGTGCCAGCAGCTCCCTAAGGGGGCGCGATTATCAGCCCCAGCATTTT.